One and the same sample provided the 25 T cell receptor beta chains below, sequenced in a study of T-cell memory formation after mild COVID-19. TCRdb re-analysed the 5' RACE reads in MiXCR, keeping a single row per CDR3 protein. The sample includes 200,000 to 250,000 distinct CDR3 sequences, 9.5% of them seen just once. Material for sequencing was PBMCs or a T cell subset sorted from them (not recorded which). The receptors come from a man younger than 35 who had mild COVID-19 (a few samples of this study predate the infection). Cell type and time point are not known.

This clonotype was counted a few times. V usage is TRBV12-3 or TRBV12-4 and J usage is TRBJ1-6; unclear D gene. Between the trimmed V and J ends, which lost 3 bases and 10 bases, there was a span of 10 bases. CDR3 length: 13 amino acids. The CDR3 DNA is TGTGCCAGCAGTTTGCTCATGTACTCACCCCTCCACTTT. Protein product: CASSLLMYSPLHF.

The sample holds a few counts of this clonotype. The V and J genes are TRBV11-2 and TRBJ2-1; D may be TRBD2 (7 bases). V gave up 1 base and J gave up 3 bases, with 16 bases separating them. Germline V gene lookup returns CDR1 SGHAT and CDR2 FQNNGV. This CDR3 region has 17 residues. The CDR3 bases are TGTGCCAGCAGCTTAGTGGGGGGGGCCAGGTACTACAATGAGCAGTTCTTC. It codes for CASSLVGGARYYNEQFF.

The CDR3 reads CASSKVLPTDTQYF. The CDR3 nucleotides read TGTGCCAGCAGCAAGGTCCTCCCCACAGATACGCAGTATTTT. The V and J genes are TRBV7-2 and TRBJ2-3; D call uncertain. This CDR3 comprises 14 residues. V lost 5 bases to trimming and J lost 2 bases, with 11 bases between them. In germline, CDR1 is SGHTA, CDR2 FQGNSA.

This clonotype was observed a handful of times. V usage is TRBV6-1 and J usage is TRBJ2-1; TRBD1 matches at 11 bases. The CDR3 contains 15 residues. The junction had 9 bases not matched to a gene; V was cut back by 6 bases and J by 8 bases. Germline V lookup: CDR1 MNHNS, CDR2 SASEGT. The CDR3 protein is CASRTGTGGLDEQFF. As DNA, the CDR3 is TGTGCCAGCAGAACCGGGACAGGGGGTCTTGATGAGCAGTTCTTC.

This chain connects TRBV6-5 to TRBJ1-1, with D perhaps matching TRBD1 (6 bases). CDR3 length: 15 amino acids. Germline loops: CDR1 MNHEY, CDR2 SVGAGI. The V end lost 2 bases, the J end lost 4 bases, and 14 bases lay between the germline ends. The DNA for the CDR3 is TGTGCCAGCAGTTACAGGGCACAGGGTGCCACTGAAGCTTTCTTT. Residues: CASSYRAQGATEAFF.

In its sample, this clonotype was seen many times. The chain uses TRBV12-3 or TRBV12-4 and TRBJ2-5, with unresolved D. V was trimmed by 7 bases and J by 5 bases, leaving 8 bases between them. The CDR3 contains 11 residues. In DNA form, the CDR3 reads TGTGCCAGCACCCAAGGGGAGACCCAGTACTTC. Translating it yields CASTQGETQYF.

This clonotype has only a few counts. The CDR3 DNA follows: TGTGCCAGTAGAGCCTGGGAAAACACCGGGGAGCTGTTTTTT. Protein product: CASRAWENTGELFF. The rearrangement uses TRBV19 and TRBJ2-2; D gene ambiguous. V lost 6 bases and J 2 bases, leaving 10 bases between the germline ends. CDR1 LNHDA and CDR2 SQIVND come from the germline V gene (reference sequence). This CDR3 contains 14 residues.

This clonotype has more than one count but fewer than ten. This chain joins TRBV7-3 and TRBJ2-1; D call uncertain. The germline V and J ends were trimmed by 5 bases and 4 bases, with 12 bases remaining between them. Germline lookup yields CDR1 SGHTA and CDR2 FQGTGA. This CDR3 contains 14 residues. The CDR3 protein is CASSPQAQYNEQFF. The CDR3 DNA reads TGTGCCAGCAGCCCCCAAGCTCAGTACAATGAGCAGTTCTTC.

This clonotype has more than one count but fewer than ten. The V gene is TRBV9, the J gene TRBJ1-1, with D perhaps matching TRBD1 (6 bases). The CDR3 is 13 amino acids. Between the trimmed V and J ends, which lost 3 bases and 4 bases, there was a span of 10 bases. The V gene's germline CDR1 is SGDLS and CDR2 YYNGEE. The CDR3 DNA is TGTGCCAGCAGCGAAACGACAGGCACTGAAGCTTTCTTT. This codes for CASSETTGTEAFF.

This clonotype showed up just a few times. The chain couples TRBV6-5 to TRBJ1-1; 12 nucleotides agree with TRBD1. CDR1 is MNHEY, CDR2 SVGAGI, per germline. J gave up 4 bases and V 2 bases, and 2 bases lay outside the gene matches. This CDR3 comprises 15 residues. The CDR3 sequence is CASSYPGQGATEAFF. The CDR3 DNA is TGTGCCAGCAGTTACCCGGGACAGGGGGCCACTGAAGCTTTCTTT.

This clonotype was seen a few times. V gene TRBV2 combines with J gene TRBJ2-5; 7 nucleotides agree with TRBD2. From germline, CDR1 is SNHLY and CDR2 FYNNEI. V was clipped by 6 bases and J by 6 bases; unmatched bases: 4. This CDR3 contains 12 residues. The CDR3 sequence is CASRREGKTQYF. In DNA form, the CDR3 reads TGTGCCAGCAGGAGGGAGGGTAAGACCCAGTACTTC.

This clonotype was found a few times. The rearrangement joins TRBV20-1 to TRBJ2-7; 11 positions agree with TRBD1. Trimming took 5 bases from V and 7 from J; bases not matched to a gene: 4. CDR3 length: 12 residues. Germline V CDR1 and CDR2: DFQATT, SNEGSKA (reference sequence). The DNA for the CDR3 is TGCAGTGCTGAGGGGACAGGGGGTGAGCAGTACTTC. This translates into CSAEGTGGEQYF.

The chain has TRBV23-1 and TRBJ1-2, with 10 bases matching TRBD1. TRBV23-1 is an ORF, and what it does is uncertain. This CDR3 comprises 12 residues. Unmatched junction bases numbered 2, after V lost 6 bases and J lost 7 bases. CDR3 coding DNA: TGCGCCAGCAGAAGGACAGGGGGTGGCTACACCTTC. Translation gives CASRRTGGGYTF.

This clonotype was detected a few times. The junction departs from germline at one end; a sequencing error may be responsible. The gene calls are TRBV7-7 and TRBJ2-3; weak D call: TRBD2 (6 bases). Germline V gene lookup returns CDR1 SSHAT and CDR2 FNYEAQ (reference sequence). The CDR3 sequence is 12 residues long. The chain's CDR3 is CASSLGRDTQYF. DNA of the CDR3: TGTGCTAGCAGCTTAGGGAGGGATACGCAGTATTTT.

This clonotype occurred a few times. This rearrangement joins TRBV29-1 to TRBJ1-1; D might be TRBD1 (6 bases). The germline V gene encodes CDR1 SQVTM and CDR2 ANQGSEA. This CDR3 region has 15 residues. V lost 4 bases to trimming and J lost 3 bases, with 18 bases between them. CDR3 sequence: CSVGPRGTQDTEAFF. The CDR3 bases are TGCAGCGTTGGCCCCAGGGGAACCCAGGACACTGAAGCTTTCTTT.

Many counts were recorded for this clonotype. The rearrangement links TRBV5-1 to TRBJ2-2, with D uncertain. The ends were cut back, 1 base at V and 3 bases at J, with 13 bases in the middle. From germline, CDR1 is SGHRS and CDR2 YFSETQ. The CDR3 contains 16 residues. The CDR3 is CASSLPPGSDTGELFF. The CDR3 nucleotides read TGCGCCAGCAGCTTGCCGCCGGGTTCGGACACCGGGGAGCTGTTTTTT.

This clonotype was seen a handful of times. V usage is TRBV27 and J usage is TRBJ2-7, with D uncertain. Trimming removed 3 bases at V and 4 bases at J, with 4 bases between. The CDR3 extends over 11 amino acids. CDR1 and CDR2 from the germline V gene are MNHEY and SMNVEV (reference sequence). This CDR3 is CASSLEYEQYV. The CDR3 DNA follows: TGTGCCAGCAGTTTGGAATACGAGCAGTACGTC.

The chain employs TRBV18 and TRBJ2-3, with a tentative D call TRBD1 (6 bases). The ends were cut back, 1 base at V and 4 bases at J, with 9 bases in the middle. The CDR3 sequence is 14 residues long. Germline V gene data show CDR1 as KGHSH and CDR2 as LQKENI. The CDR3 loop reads CASSPLRGPDTQYF. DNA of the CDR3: TGTGCCAGCTCACCACTCAGGGGCCCAGATACGCAGTATTTT.

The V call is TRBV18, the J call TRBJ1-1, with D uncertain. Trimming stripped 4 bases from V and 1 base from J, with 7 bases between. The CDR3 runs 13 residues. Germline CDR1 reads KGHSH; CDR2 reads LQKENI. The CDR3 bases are TGTGCCAGCTCACGTGATCAGAACACTGAAGCTTTCTTT. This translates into CASSRDQNTEAFF.

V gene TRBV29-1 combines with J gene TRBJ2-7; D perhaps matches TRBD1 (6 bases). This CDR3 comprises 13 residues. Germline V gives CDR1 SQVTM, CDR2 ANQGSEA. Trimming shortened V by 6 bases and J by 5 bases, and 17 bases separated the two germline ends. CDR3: CSVGNRARNEQYF. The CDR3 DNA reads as TGCAGCGTCGGAAACAGGGCCAGGAACGAGCAGTACTTC.

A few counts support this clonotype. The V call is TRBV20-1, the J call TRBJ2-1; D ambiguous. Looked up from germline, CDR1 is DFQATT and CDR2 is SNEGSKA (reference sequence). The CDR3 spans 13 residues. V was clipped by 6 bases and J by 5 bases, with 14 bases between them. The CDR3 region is CSAKLDRDNEQFF. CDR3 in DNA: TGCAGTGCCAAATTAGACCGGGACAATGAGCAGTTCTTC.

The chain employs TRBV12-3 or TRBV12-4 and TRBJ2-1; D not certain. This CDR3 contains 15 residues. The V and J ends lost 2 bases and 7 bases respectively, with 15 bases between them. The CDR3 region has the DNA TGTGCCAGCAGTTTAAGCCCGTCTCCACCAAATGAGCAGTTCTTC. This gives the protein CASSLSPSPPNEQFF.

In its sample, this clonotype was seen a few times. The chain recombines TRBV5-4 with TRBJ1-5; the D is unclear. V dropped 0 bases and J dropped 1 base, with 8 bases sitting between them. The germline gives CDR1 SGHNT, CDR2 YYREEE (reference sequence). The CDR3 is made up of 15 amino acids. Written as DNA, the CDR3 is TGTGCCAGCAGCTTGGAACCTTCAAGCAATCAGCCCCAGCATTTT. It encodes CASSLEPSSNQPQHF.

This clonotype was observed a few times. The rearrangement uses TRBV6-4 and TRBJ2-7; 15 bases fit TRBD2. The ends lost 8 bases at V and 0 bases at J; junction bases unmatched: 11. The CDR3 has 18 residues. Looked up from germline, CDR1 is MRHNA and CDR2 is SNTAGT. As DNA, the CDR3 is TGTGCCAGCCTTCCCGGGACTAGCGGGGGGCGATACTCCTACGAGCAGTACTTC. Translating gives CASLPGTSGGRYSYEQYF.

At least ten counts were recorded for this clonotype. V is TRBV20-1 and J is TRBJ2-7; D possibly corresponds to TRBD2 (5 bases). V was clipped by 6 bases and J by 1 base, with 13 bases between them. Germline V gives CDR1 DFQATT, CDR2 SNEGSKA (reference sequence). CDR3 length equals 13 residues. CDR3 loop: CSAPRGSSYEQYF. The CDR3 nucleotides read TGCAGTGCCCCAAGAGGGTCATCCTACGAGCAGTACTTC.